The 32 T cell receptor beta chains given below trace back to one sample, sequenced in a study of cytomegalovirus exposure and HLA in healthy donors. The PCR was carried out with 60 Vbeta primers and 13 Jbeta primers. The table came from immunoSEQ multiplex PCR; TCRdb's copy has only in-frame clones and leaves some out. Counted here are 120,000 to 150,000 clones, over 60% occurring once; the ten biggest clones make up 1.5% to 2%. The sequencing sample was made of PBMCs. All receptors come from a female donor in good health and CMV-seronegative.

As concerns this clone: The same CDR3 is also encoded by other DNA sequences in this sample. The chain combines TRBV5-1 with TRBJ2-1; TRBD1 might be the D (5 bases). The V gene lost 4 bases and the J gene lost 0 bases, with 11 bases spanning the gap. The germline gives CDR1 SGHRS, CDR2 YFSETQ. The CDR3 sequence is 15 residues long. The CDR3 loop reads CASSPEGDSYNEQFF. As DNA, the CDR3 is TGCGCCAGCAGCCCGGAAGGGGACTCCTACAATGAGCAGTTCTTC.

V and J are TRBV13 and TRBJ1-3, with 7 positions matching TRBD1. This CDR3 contains 14 residues. V dropped 8 bases and J dropped 1; count of bases not matched to a gene: 5. Per the germline V gene, CDR1 is PRHDT and CDR2 is FYEKMQ (reference sequence). CDR3 in DNA: TGTGCCAGCTCTGACAGGGTATCTGGAAACACCATATATTTT. This gives the protein CASSDRVSGNTIYF.

This clone has just one count. The rearrangement uses TRBV28 and TRBJ1-2, with D unresolved. CDR3 length: 11 amino acids. Deletions cut 5 bases from V and 8 bases from J, with 9 bases between. Germline CDR1 is MDHEN and CDR2 is SYDVKM. The CDR3 is CASSGLGGYTF. The CDR3 DNA sequence: TGTGCCAGCAGTGGACTTGGCGGCTACACCTTC.

A few counts support this clone. One end of the junction is discordant with germline, which a read error may explain. The V call is TRBV7-3, the J call TRBJ1-1; no firm D call. Germline lookup yields CDR1 SGHTA and CDR2 FQGTGA. CDR3 length equals 15 residues. CDR3 nucleotide sequence: TGTGCCAGCAGCGTAACGACAATTTTAGGAACTGAAGCTTTCTTT. This codes for CASSVTTILGTEAFF.

This clone showed up just once. The chain recombines TRBV11-2 with TRBJ2-1; D remains ambiguous. Germline CDR1 reads SGHAT; CDR2 reads FQNNGV. The V and J ends lost 6 bases and 5 bases respectively, with 8 bases between them. The length of the CDR3 is 12 residues. The CDR3 nucleotides are TGTGCCAGCAGTCCCGTCCACAATGAGCAGTTCTTC. Translation gives CASSPVHNEQFF.

The chain joins TRBV30 to TRBJ2-5; 8 bases are a match to TRBD1. The V and J ends lost 1 base and 1 base, in that order; junction bases with no gene match: 2. Per the germline V gene, CDR1 is GTSNPN and CDR2 is SVGIG (reference sequence). The CDR3 runs to 14 residues. In DNA, the CDR3 is TGTGCCTGGAGTGGCAGGGGGCTCCAAGAGACCCAGTACTTC. This gives the protein CAWSGRGLQETQYF.

This chain joins TRBV5-8 and TRBJ2-1; unclear D gene. This CDR3 region has 14 residues. Trimming stripped 0 bases from V and 0 bases from J, with 4 bases between. Germline assignment: CDR1 SGHTS and CDR2 YDEGEE. CDR3 DNA: TGTGCCAGCAGCTTGGACAGCTCCTACAATGAGCAGTTCTTC. As protein: CASSLDSSYNEQFF.

V is TRBV6-5 and J is TRBJ1-1; D unresolved. In germline, CDR1 is MNHEY, CDR2 SVGAGI. This CDR3 contains 13 residues. V was cut by 6 bases and J by 0 bases, with 8 bases left in between. The CDR3 spells CASRISMNTEAFF. CDR3 nucleotide sequence: TGTGCCAGCAGAATCTCTATGAACACTGAAGCTTTCTTT.

This clone was seen more than once but under ten times. V and J are TRBV6-1 and TRBJ1-1; D may be TRBD1 (5 bases). Per germline, CDR1 MNHNS and CDR2 SASEGT. Trimming removed 7 bases at V and 4 bases at J, with 16 bases between. The CDR3 has 14 residues. CDR3 sequence reads: CASTPGGVGTEAFF. CDR3 coding DNA: TGTGCCAGCACTCCCGGAGGGGTTGGCACTGAAGCTTTCTTT.

The rearrangement joins TRBV27 to TRBJ1-1; TRBD1 agrees at 7 bases. Germline trimming cut 8 bases from V and 11 bases from J; bases unmatched to any gene: 14. Germline V gene lookup returns CDR1 MNHEY and CDR2 SMNVEV (reference sequence). The CDR3 covers 13 residues. The CDR3 bases are TGTGCCAGCCGAGACCTTGGACAGGCCGATGCTTTCTTT. Its protein product is CASRDLGQADAFF.

The gene calls are TRBV19 and TRBJ1-5; D not resolved. Deletions cut 5 bases from V and 0 bases from J, with 8 bases between. Per the germline V gene, CDR1 is LNHDA and CDR2 is SQIVND (reference sequence). This CDR3 spans 14 amino acids. As DNA, the CDR3 is TGTGCCAGTAGTGACGGGATTAGCAATCAGCCCCAGCATTTT. This codes for CASSDGISNQPQHF.

The chain joins TRBV6-5 to TRBJ1-1; a weak D match, TRBD1 (6 bases). CDR3 length: 14 amino acids. Germline V lookup: CDR1 MNHEY, CDR2 SVGAGI. With 2 bases removed from V and 5 bases from J, the gap between germline ends came to 12 bases. CDR3 residues: CASSYVGGPTEAFF. Here the CDR3 DNA reads TGTGCCAGCAGTTACGTGGGGGGGCCAACTGAAGCTTTCTTT.

The gene calls are TRBV6-5 and TRBJ1-1, with unresolved D. CDR1 is MNHEY, CDR2 SVGAGI, per germline. V dropped 7 bases and J dropped 0 bases, with 15 bases sitting between them. This CDR3 is built from 15 residues. The CDR3 nucleotides read TGTGCCAGCACCTTAATTTCCGGTCTGAACACTGAAGCTTTCTTT. Its translation is CASTLISGLNTEAFF.

This chain connects TRBV6-1 to TRBJ1-1; 8 bases map to TRBD1. The ends lost 3 bases at V and 5 bases at J; junction bases unmatched: 5. Germline values: CDR1 MNHNS, CDR2 SASEGT. The CDR3 is 14 amino acids. CDR3 residues: CASSDQYRGTEAFF. In DNA, the CDR3 is TGTGCCAGCAGTGACCAATACAGGGGGACTGAAGCTTTCTTT.

This chain joins TRBV6-1 and TRBJ1-2, with 11 bases that match TRBD1. Germline-derived CDR1 and CDR2 are MNHNS and SASEGT. This CDR3 has 14 amino acids. Trimming cost V 0 bases and J 7 bases; bases outside gene matches: 1. The CDR3 DNA follows: TGTGCCAGCAGTGAAGCGGACAGGGGGCTTGGCTACACCTTC. Its translation: CASSEADRGLGYTF.

V gene TRBV19 combines with J gene TRBJ2-5; 7 bases agree with TRBD1. CDR1 LNHDA and CDR2 SQIVND come from the germline V gene (reference sequence). The CDR3 is 14 amino acids. V lost 4 bases and J lost 5; bases outside the gene matches: 7. CDR3 nucleotide sequence: TGTGCCAGTAGTACGGGACAGCCCGGGGAGACCCAGTACTTC. Translation: CASSTGQPGETQYF.

The DNA of the CDR3 is TGTGCCAGCAGCCTGAGATTACTAGCGGGGGGGCCTGACAATGAGCAGTTCTTC. Its protein product is CASSLRLLAGGPDNEQFF. The rearrangement uses TRBV14 and TRBJ2-1; TRBD2 matches at 13 bases. This CDR3 is built from 18 residues. The V gene end was trimmed by 4 bases and the J gene end by 5 bases; junction bases not matched to a gene: 11. Germline V lookup: CDR1 SGHDN, CDR2 FVKESK.

This CDR3 is CASSKGLSYGYTF. The CDR3 bases are TGTGCCAGCAGTAAGGGACTGTCCTATGGCTACACCTTC. This chain uses TRBV6-5 with TRBJ1-2, with D possibly being TRBD1 (5 bases). V lost 5 bases and J 4 bases, leaving 11 bases between the germline ends. This CDR3 has 13 amino acids. Looked up from germline, CDR1 is MNHEY and CDR2 is SVGAGI.

This clone was found a few times. This chain connects TRBV5-6 to TRBJ1-6, with a possible D match to TRBD1 (6 bases). V dropped 4 bases and J dropped 0 bases, with 11 bases sitting between them. The CDR3 totals 16 residues. Per the germline V gene, CDR1 is SGHDT and CDR2 is YYEEEE. For the CDR3, the DNA is TGTGCCAGCAGCGGGGGCCGGGACTCCTATAATTCACCCCTCCACTTT. Its protein is CASSGGRDSYNSPLHF.

V gene TRBV29-1 combines with J gene TRBJ1-2, with TRBD1 as a possible D gene (5 bases). CDR1 is SQVTM, CDR2 ANQGSEA, per germline. V was cut by 6 bases and J by 1 base, with 9 bases left in between. This CDR3 is built from 12 residues. The CDR3 DNA sequence: TGCAGCGTCGAACAGGATAACTATGGCTACACCTTC. Its translation is CSVEQDNYGYTF.

The chain combines TRBV5-1 with TRBJ1-1; 7 positions agree with TRBD1. The germline gives CDR1 SGHRS, CDR2 YFSETQ. CDR3 length equals 16 residues. The V and J ends lost 2 bases and 1 base, in that order; junction bases with no gene match: 8. The CDR3 DNA follows: TGCGCCAGCAGCTTCCCTAGGGGGCGGAGGAACACTGAAGCTTTCTTT. Translated: CASSFPRGRRNTEAFF.

The J gene is TRBJ2-3, the V gene TRBV5-1; possible D gene TRBD2, 6 bases. Trimming left V 4 bases short and J 0 bases short, with 9 bases between. This CDR3 is built from 14 residues. Germline V CDR1 and CDR2: SGHRS, YFSETQ. CDR3 sequence reads: CASSVRESTDTQYF. As DNA, the CDR3 is TGCGCCAGCAGCGTCCGGGAGAGCACAGATACGCAGTATTTT. Combining the CDR3 with reference TRBV5-1 and TRBJ2-3 gives the whole variable domain KAGVTQTPRYLIKTRGQQVTLSCSPISGHRSVSWYQQTPGQGLQFLFEYFSETQRNKGNFPGRFSGRQFSNSRSEMNVSTLELGDSALYLCASSVRESTDTQYFGPGTRLTVL.

The J gene is TRBJ1-6, the V gene TRBV6-5; D gene ambiguous. V lost 4 bases to trimming and J lost 7 bases, with 2 bases between them. Germline CDR1 and CDR2: MNHEY and SVGAGI. This CDR3 contains 11 residues. This CDR3 reads CASSSNSPLHF. Written as DNA, the CDR3 is TGTGCCAGCAGTTCGAATTCACCCCTCCACTTT.

This clone was counted a single time. The chain has TRBV27 and TRBJ1-2; a possible D gene is TRBD1 (5 bases). The ends were cut back, 2 bases at V and 2 bases at J, with 18 bases in the middle. Germline CDR1 is MNHEY and CDR2 is SMNVEV (reference sequence). This CDR3 is built from 17 residues. The CDR3, as DNA: TGTGCCAGCAGTTTAATAGGGGTGAACCCACGGAACTATGGCTACACCTTC. Its protein is CASSLIGVNPRNYGYTF.

This clone appeared a few times. The chain employs TRBV6-6 and TRBJ2-7; D is ambiguous. Trimming pared 0 bases from V and 2 bases from J, leaving 14 bases between. Germline CDR1 is MNHNY and CDR2 is SVGAGI (reference sequence). The CDR3 is made up of 16 amino acids. CDR3 region: CASSYSIQFATYEQYF. CDR3 DNA sequence: TGTGCCAGCAGTTACTCCATCCAATTCGCGACCTACGAGCAGTACTTC.

The chain employs TRBV30 and TRBJ1-1; D is undetermined. Trimming removed 0 bases at V and 2 bases at J, with 13 bases between. The CDR3 has 15 residues. Germline CDR1 and CDR2: GTSNPN and SVGIG (reference sequence). CDR3 bases: TGTGCCTGGAGTGTGACACGCAGGTTCAACACTGAAGCTTTCTTT. The encoded protein is CAWSVTRRFNTEAFF.

The V call is TRBV4-1, the J call TRBJ2-1; 9 nucleotides line up with TRBD2. The CDR3 spans 16 residues. Germline V gene lookup returns CDR1 MGHRA and CDR2 YSYEKL. With 1 base clipped from V and 4 bases from J, the junction kept 5 bases outside the gene matches. The CDR3 spells CASSQGGAGGYNEQFF. CDR3 in DNA: TGCGCCAGCAGCCAAGGGGGAGCGGGGGGTTACAATGAGCAGTTCTTC.

This chain joins TRBV5-1 and TRBJ1-2; TRBD1 is a possible D gene (5 bases). The CDR3 spans 14 residues. The V gene's germline CDR1 is SGHRS and CDR2 YFSETQ. V lost 4 bases and J lost 6, with 16 bases in between. CDR3 nucleotides: TGCGCCAGCAGCCTTGGGCGGGGAGGGGATGGCTACACCTTC. Its protein is CASSLGRGGDGYTF.

The chain combines TRBV27 with TRBJ1-5; 9 bases map to TRBD1. With 5 bases clipped from V and 5 bases from J, the junction kept 7 bases outside the gene matches. From germline, CDR1 is MNHEY and CDR2 SMNVEV (reference sequence). CDR3 size: 15 residues. In DNA, the CDR3 is TGTGCCAGCAGTCTCACAGGGGGCGGAGATCAGCCCCAGCATTTT. It encodes CASSLTGGGDQPQHF.

The rearrangement links TRBV11-3 to TRBJ2-2, with 9 bases identical to TRBD2. Per the germline V gene, CDR1 is SGHNT and CDR2 is YENEEA. CDR3 size: 16 residues. J was trimmed by 3 bases and V by 1 base; bases with no gene match: 3. For the CDR3, the DNA is TGTGCCAGCAGCTTAGGAAGCGGGGGGTACACCGGGGAGCTGTTTTTT. Encoded protein: CASSLGSGGYTGELFF.

The sample holds a few counts of this clone. V gene TRBV19 combines with J gene TRBJ1-1; D gene unclear. The CDR3 consists of 13 residues. CDR1 LNHDA and CDR2 SQIVND come from the germline V gene (reference sequence). Trimming stripped 8 bases from V and 5 bases from J, with 15 bases between. DNA of the CDR3: TGTGCCAGTTCCAGGATCGGGAAAACTGAAGCTTTCTTT. Translating it yields CASSRIGKTEAFF. The variable domain in full, completed from reference TRBV19 and TRBJ1-1, reads DGGITQSPKYLFRKEGQNVTLSCEQNLNHDAMYWYRQDPGQGLRLIYYSQIVNDFQKGDIAEGYSVSREKKESFPLTVTSAQKNPTAFYLCASSRIGKTEAFFGQGTRLTVV.

The rearrangement links TRBV7-8 to TRBJ1-1; TRBD1 is a possible D gene (6 bases). Trimming removed 1 base at V and 4 bases at J, with 13 bases between. Germline V gene data show CDR1 as SGHVS and CDR2 as FQNEAQ. The CDR3 covers 15 residues. CDR3: CASSLDGIGGTEAFF. The CDR3 nucleotides are TGTGCCAGCAGCTTAGATGGTATAGGGGGCACTGAAGCTTTCTTT.